This T cell receptor beta chain was sequenced during a study of blood T cell repertoires in COVID-19. Profiling relied on immunoSEQ multiplex PCR, and the TCRdb table lists in-frame clones only, not all of them. The top ten clones hold 1.5% to 2% of a sample with approximately 500,000 clones, 88% of them seen once. The V and J ends lost 1 base and 2 bases, in that order; junction bases with no gene match: 8. Germline V CDR1 and CDR2: SGHKS, YYEKEE (reference sequence). The CDR3 runs 16 residues. Sample: PBMCs or T cells enriched from blood (not recorded which). The chain couples TRBV5-5 to TRBJ1-2, with TRBD1 matching over 7 bases. The sequence derives from a woman aged 40 to 55 who had recovered from COVID-19. The CDR3 protein is CASSLLGGRYNYGYTF. DNA of the CDR3: TGTGCCAGCAGCTTGTTAGGGGGCCGATACAACTATGGCTACACCTTC. The variable domain in full, completed from reference TRBV5-5 and TRBJ1-2, reads DAGVTQSPTHLIKTRGQQVTLRCSPISGHKSVSWYQQVLGQGPQFIFQYYEKEERGRGNFPDRFSARQFPNYSSELNVNALLLGDSALYLCASSLLGGRYNYGYTFGSGTRLTVV.